The source of this T cell receptor beta chain is a study of glioma-infiltrating T cells. Amplification of TCR alpha and beta CDR3 regions from RNA used iRepertoire nested multiplex PCR. One entry per CDR3 protein, called by TCRdb with MiXCR from the multiplex PCR reads. The table shows about 400,000 distinct CDR3 sequences, with more than 35% occurring only once. The sequence derives from a human donor with low-grade glioma or glioblastoma, undergoing nonglioma brain surgery, or in good health (not recorded which). The sequencing input was glioma tissue, nonneoplastic brain tissue, or PBMCs (not recorded which).

CDR3 residues: CASSSSRSSTDTQYF. The CDR3 DNA is TGTGCCAGCAGTTCCAGCAGAAGTAGCACAGATACGCAGTATTTT. The chain recombines TRBV12-3 or TRBV12-4 with TRBJ2-3, with D uncertain. This CDR3 comprises 15 residues. The V end was cut by 4 bases, the J end by 0 bases, with 11 bases between.